This passage covers 27 T cell receptor beta chains from one sample sequenced in a study of T cells in tuberculosis. The table came from immunoSEQ multiplex PCR; TCRdb's copy has only in-frame clones and leaves some out. The sample carries about 25,000 clones, 85% to 95% recorded once. Material: PBMCs. The source is a donor between 10 and 35 years old with latent tuberculosis or without tuberculosis infection. Some clones in this sample may be carry-over from other donors' samples.

This clone was seen a handful of times. The chain couples TRBV11-2 to TRBJ1-5, with D possibly TRBD1 on 6 matching bases. From germline, CDR1 is SGHAT and CDR2 FQNNGV. Trimming stripped 0 bases from V and 6 bases from J, with 12 bases between. The CDR3 consists of 15 residues. In nucleotides, the CDR3 is TGTGCCAGCAGCTTAGAGGCAGGGGTGGGTCAGCCCCAGCATTTT. It codes for CASSLEAGVGQPQHF.

The chain has TRBV11-2 and TRBJ2-1; D call uncertain. The CDR3 has 14 amino acids. Trimming shortened V by 1 base and J by 6 bases, and 10 bases separated the two germline ends. Germline assignment: CDR1 SGHAT and CDR2 FQNNGV. CDR3 in DNA: TGTGCCAGCAGCTTAGTCCGCAGTCCCAATGAGCAGTTCTTC. This gives the protein CASSLVRSPNEQFF.

The chain employs TRBV5-1 and TRBJ1-4, with TRBD1 as a possible D gene (5 bases). V lost 0 bases and J 8 bases, leaving 14 bases between the germline ends. This CDR3 comprises 15 residues. Per the germline V gene, CDR1 is SGHRS and CDR2 is YFSETQ. The CDR3 region is CASSLGVGGAEKLFF. The CDR3 region has the DNA TGCGCCAGCAGCTTGGGAGTCGGTGGGGCCGAAAAACTGTTTTTT.

J is TRBJ1-3 and V is TRBV29-1; 7 nucleotides match TRBD1. This CDR3 has 15 residues. Germline V gene sequence: CDR1 SQVTM, CDR2 ANQGSEA. V dropped 1 base and J dropped 1; count of bases not matched to a gene: 4. This chain's CDR3 is CSVEVRGLSGNTIYF. DNA for the CDR3: TGCAGCGTTGAAGTGAGGGGGCTTTCTGGAAACACCATATATTTT.

The chain combines TRBV7-9 with TRBJ2-1, with TRBD2 matching over 11 bases. This CDR3 is built from 16 residues. From germline, CDR1 is SEHNR and CDR2 FQNEAQ (reference sequence). V shed 0 bases, J shed 8 bases, and the junction held 6 bases outside the gene matches. The CDR3 here is CASSLARLAGRDEQFF. CDR3 bases: TGTGCCAGCAGCTTAGCGCGACTAGCGGGACGGGATGAGCAGTTCTTC.

The gene calls are TRBV11-3 and TRBJ2-5; 16 positions agree with TRBD2. The CDR3 spans 18 residues. CDR1 and CDR2 from the germline V gene are SGHNT and YENEEA. The trim removed 5 bases at V and 4 bases at J, leaving 10 bases unmatched. This chain's CDR3 is CASSEPPGLAGGAETQYF. The DNA for the CDR3 is TGTGCCAGCAGCGAACCCCCGGGACTAGCGGGAGGGGCAGAGACCCAGTACTTC. The full variable domain, its missing parts supplied by reference TRBV11-3 and TRBJ2-5, is EAGVVQSPRYKIIEKKQPVAFWCNPISGHNTLYWYLQNLGQGPELLIRYENEEAVDDSQLPKDRFSAERLKGVDSTLKIQPAELGDSAVYLCASSEPPGLAGGAETQYFGPGTRLLVL.

V gene TRBV11-2 combines with J gene TRBJ2-1; D assignment may be TRBD1 or TRBD2 (6 bases each). The CDR3 loop spans 15 amino acids. Trimming pared 5 bases from V and 12 bases from J, leaving 23 bases between. Germline V gene data show CDR1 as SGHAT and CDR2 as FQNNGV. DNA of the CDR3: TGTGCCAGCAGCCTAGGAGGGGGTAAGGGACCACGGCAGTTCTTC. It is translated as CASSLGGGKGPRQFF.

The chain couples TRBV6-5 to TRBJ1-3; possibly TRBD1 for D (6 bases). Trimming left V 6 bases short and J 4 bases short, with 13 bases between. The V gene's germline CDR1 is MNHEY and CDR2 SVGAGI. This CDR3 is built from 14 residues. In DNA, the CDR3 is TGTGCCAGCAGACAGGGACGGCTGGGAAACACCATATATTTT. The encoded protein is CASRQGRLGNTIYF.

The V call is TRBV25-1, the J call TRBJ1-5; 7 bases are a match to TRBD1. V lost 8 bases and J lost 4; bases outside the gene matches: 2. Germline assignment: CDR1 MGHDK and CDR2 SYGVNS. The CDR3 has 12 amino acids. The CDR3 sequence is CASQGENQPQHF. The CDR3 DNA is TGTGCCAGCCAGGGGGAGAATCAGCCCCAGCATTTT.

The genes are TRBV6-6 and TRBJ1-6; 7 bases are a match to TRBD1. Germline CDR1 reads MNHNY; CDR2 reads SVGAGI (reference sequence). V dropped 10 bases and J dropped 8; count of bases not matched to a gene: 8. This CDR3 contains 13 residues. The CDR3 here is CATVGQEHSPLHF. The CDR3 DNA reads as TGTGCCACCGTCGGACAGGAACATTCACCCCTCCACTTT.

The V gene is TRBV7-9, the J gene TRBJ1-1; D possibly corresponds to TRBD1 (5 bases). From germline, CDR1 is SEHNR and CDR2 FQNEAQ (reference sequence). V was pared by 0 bases and J by 4 bases, with 9 bases between. The CDR3 runs 14 residues. The CDR3 reads CASSLAGVSTEAFF. DNA for the CDR3: TGTGCCAGCAGCTTAGCAGGGGTGAGCACTGAAGCTTTCTTT.

This chain uses TRBV6-5 with TRBJ1-6, with TRBD1 identical over 7 bases. With 6 bases clipped from V and 10 bases from J, the junction kept 9 bases outside the gene matches. Germline CDR1 and CDR2: MNHEY and SVGAGI. The CDR3 runs to 14 residues. Here the CDR3 reads CASSPGTVSSPLHF. The CDR3 DNA sequence: TGTGCCAGCAGCCCCGGGACAGTCTCCTCACCCCTCCACTTT.

The gene calls are TRBV30 and TRBJ2-5; TRBD2 agrees at 8 bases. Germline V lookup: CDR1 GTSNPN, CDR2 SVGIG (reference sequence). The V segment lost 3 bases and the J segment 4 bases; nucleotides outside the gene matches: 16. This CDR3 comprises 17 residues. CDR3 region: CAWRQSGSWGKLETQYF. In nucleotides, the CDR3 is TGTGCCTGGAGACAGAGCGGGAGCTGGGGGAAATTAGAGACCCAGTACTTC.

The V and J genes are TRBV27 and TRBJ2-7, with D unclear. V was shortened by 6 bases and J by 12 bases, with 12 bases between the two germline ends. Germline CDR1 reads MNHEY; CDR2 reads SMNVEV (reference sequence). The CDR3 covers 10 residues. CDR3 sequence: CASSPLDGYF. CDR3 bases: TGTGCCAGCAGCCCGTTAGATGGGTACTTC.

The V and J genes are TRBV9 and TRBJ2-2; D remains ambiguous. The CDR3 runs to 13 residues. The V gene lost 1 base and the J gene lost 6 bases, with 7 bases spanning the gap. Germline V gene sequence: CDR1 SGDLS, CDR2 YYNGEE. CDR3 DNA sequence: TGTGCCAGCAGCGTATTCTCCCCCGGGGAGCTGTTTTTT. Protein sequence: CASSVFSPGELFF.

Here the CDR3 reads CASSGLGAGVYEQYF. For the CDR3, the DNA is TGTGCCAGCAGCGGGCTGGGGGCCGGCGTTTACGAGCAGTACTTC. The chain links TRBV9 to TRBJ2-7, with TRBD1 as a possible D gene (6 bases). The CDR3 contains 15 residues. Germline CDR1 and CDR2: SGDLS and YYNGEE. V lost 3 bases and J lost 4, with 17 bases in between.

The chain combines TRBV11-2 with TRBJ2-3, with 11 bases that match TRBD2. After removal of 3 bases from V and 3 bases from J, the junction contained 5 bases not matched to a gene. Germline CDR1 and CDR2: SGHAT and FQNNGV. The CDR3 length is 16 residues. CDR3 amino acids: CASSFRLAGLTDTQYF. The CDR3 nucleotides read TGTGCCAGCAGCTTTCGACTAGCGGGGTTGACAGATACGCAGTATTTT. The full variable domain, with the rest looked up from reference TRBV11-2 and TRBJ2-3, is EAGVAQSPRYKIIEKRQSVAFWCNPISGHATLYWYQQILGQGPKLLIQFQNNGVVDDSQLPKDRFSAERLKGVDSTLKIQPAKLEDSAVYLCASSFRLAGLTDTQYFGPGTRLTVL.

The chain is built from TRBV25-1 and TRBJ2-5; 12 nucleotides match TRBD2. CDR1 and CDR2 from the germline V gene are MGHDK and SYGVNS. There are 17 residues in the CDR3. The trim removed 3 bases at V and 3 bases at J, leaving 8 bases unmatched. This chain's CDR3 is CASSDPGLAGRKETQYF. CDR3 nucleotide sequence: TGTGCCAGCAGTGACCCCGGACTAGCGGGGAGGAAAGAGACCCAGTACTTC.

This clone was found once. V usage is TRBV18 and J usage is TRBJ1-6; D gene uncertain. Deletions cut 1 base from V and 4 bases from J, with 8 bases between. This CDR3 contains 15 residues. CDR1 is KGHSH and CDR2 is LQKENI in the germline V gene. CDR3 nucleotide sequence: TGTGCCAGCTCACCACGTCCCTCTTATAATTCACCCCTCCACTTT. Its translation: CASSPRPSYNSPLHF.

V and J are TRBV4-1 and TRBJ2-3, with D perhaps matching TRBD1 (6 bases). V dropped 4 bases and J dropped 1 base, with 9 bases sitting between them. CDR1 MGHRA and CDR2 YSYEKL come from the germline V gene. The CDR3 covers 14 residues. The CDR3 DNA follows: TGCGCCAGCAGCCTCCGACAGGGCACAGATACGCAGTATTTT. It codes for CASSLRQGTDTQYF.

The V gene is TRBV27, the J gene TRBJ2-6; D is uncertain. CDR1 and CDR2 from the germline V gene are MNHEY and SMNVEV (reference sequence). Trimming left V 3 bases short and J 0 bases short, with 6 bases between. The CDR3 totals 15 residues. CDR3 in amino acids: CASSFSYSGANVLTF. The CDR3 DNA follows: TGTGCCAGCAGTTTCTCCTACTCTGGGGCCAACGTCCTGACTTTC.

The chain couples TRBV9 to TRBJ1-1, with TRBD1 as a possible D gene (6 bases). The CDR3 sequence is 14 residues long. CDR1 and CDR2 (germline): SGDLS, YYNGEE. The ends were cut back, 6 bases at V and 0 bases at J, with 12 bases in the middle. The CDR3 protein is CASTPGHLNTEAFF. The CDR3 DNA reads as TGTGCCAGCACCCCGGGACACCTGAACACTGAAGCTTTCTTT.

The chain employs TRBV18 and TRBJ2-6; D possibly corresponds to TRBD1 (6 bases). The V gene lost 4 bases and the J gene lost 0 bases, with 16 bases spanning the gap. The CDR3 contains 18 residues. Germline V gene data show CDR1 as KGHSH and CDR2 as LQKENI. For the CDR3, the DNA is TGTGCCAGCTCACAGAGTTCTGACAGGTTCTCTGGGGCCAACGTCCTGACTTTC. Its protein is CASSQSSDRFSGANVLTF. Based on the CDR3 plus reference TRBV18 and TRBJ2-6, the full variable domain is NAGVMQNPRHLVRRRGQEARLRCSPMKGHSHVYWYRQLPEEGLKFMVYLQKENIIDESGMPKERFSAEFPKEGPSILRIQQVVRGDSAAYFCASSQSSDRFSGANVLTFGAGSRLTVL.

CDR3 amino acids: CASSVGGTGLTTEAFF. For the CDR3, the DNA is TGTGCCAGCAGCGTAGGAGGAACGGGGTTGACCACTGAAGCTTTCTTT. J is TRBJ1-1 and V is TRBV9; no clear D gene. The CDR3 loop spans 16 amino acids. Germline assignment: CDR1 SGDLS and CDR2 YYNGEE. The ends were cut back, 0 bases at V and 4 bases at J, with 16 bases in the middle.

In this sample, this clone turned up once. The rearrangement links TRBV5-4 to TRBJ2-3; 7 nucleotides match TRBD2. This CDR3 is built from 13 residues. CDR1 and CDR2 (germline): SGHNT, YYREEE (reference sequence). J lost 6 bases, V lost 2 bases, and 3 bases had no gene match. The CDR3 here is CASSLKLADTQYF. CDR3 in DNA: TGTGCCAGCAGCTTAAAACTAGCGGATACGCAGTATTTT.

J is TRBJ1-6 and V is TRBV27; 11 bases are a match to TRBD1. The CDR3 contains 14 residues. V lost 3 bases and J lost 13; bases outside the gene matches: 5. Germline V gene sequence: CDR1 MNHEY, CDR2 SMNVEV (reference sequence). The CDR3 DNA is TGTGCCAGCAGTTTCGGGACAGGGGGGGACCCCCTCCACTTT. As protein: CASSFGTGGDPLHF.

The chain combines TRBV7-6 with TRBJ2-7, with a possible D match to TRBD1 (5 bases). The V end lost 2 bases, the J end lost 5 bases, and 16 bases lay between the germline ends. Germline CDR1 SGHVS, CDR2 FNYEAQ. The CDR3 has 15 residues. The chain's CDR3 is CASSLKGHHADEQYF. The CDR3 DNA follows: TGTGCCAGCAGCTTAAAAGGACACCACGCGGACGAGCAGTACTTC.